This T cell receptor beta chain was identified during a study of blood T cell repertoires in COVID-19. Study at large: Spain, Italy and the United States supplied samples that represented acute and convalescent COVID-19. T cells, B-cell-depleted T cells, or PBMCs provided the cDNA or gDNA that served as material.

Individuals aged roughly 18 to 100 years were recruited from some 26 US areas. CDR1 and CDR2 from the germline V gene are MGHRA and YSYEKL. The CDR3 is made up of 17 amino acids. V was cut by 2 bases and J by 5 bases, with 16 bases left in between. Using immunoSEQ multiplex PCR, the repertoire was profiled, and TCRdb retains in-frame clones only, with some absent. The sample has some 300,000 clones; over 75% are singletons. This chain uses TRBV4-1 with TRBJ1-6; D perhaps matches TRBD1 (6 bases). The clonotype originates from a woman in her 30s who had recovered from COVID-19. Sequenced input: PBMCs or T cells enriched from blood (not recorded which). The CDR3, as DNA: TGCGCCAGCAGCCAAAGGGTGGGGGCAGGGAATAATTCACCCCTCCACTTT. Translation gives CASSQRVGAGNNSPLHF.